This T cell receptor (beta chain) was found in a study of human T cells and chemical hapten exposure. Overall study: TCR yields per sample varied, mainly owing to small pooled library volume differences.

In regard to this clonotype: Antigen: not known.

As the library was built, unique molecular identifiers were attached to individual cDNA molecules. Per the original data handling: Sample TCR counts, which ranged from roughly 23,224 to 750,000, had a median of approximately 95,000. A single record per CDR3 protein comes from TCRdb applying MiXCR to the RACE reads. The V and J calls and clone size come from TCRdb's table, not from the authors' own analysis. The profile covers around 130,000 distinct CDR3 sequences, with around 8.3% appearing a single time and 1.5% to 2% taken by the ten largest. Study results and caveats: Those TCRs sitting above 1 in 1000 frequency stayed the same with DPC sensitization.

Documented time point: healthy volunteer bleed at 2 weeks. Extraction yielded total RNA from whole blood (unfractionated). The V gene's germline CDR1 is SGHAT and CDR2 FQDESV (reference sequence). The CDR3 has 12 amino acids. This sequence was found in a male donor in good health. Some clones in this sample may be carry-over from other donors' samples. Sequencing input: whole blood. The rearrangement links TRBV11-1 to TRBJ2-1; no reliable D call. The CDR3 sequence: CSSGQNPNEQFF. CDR3 sequence (DNA): TGTAGCAGTGGGCAAAACCCGAATGAGCAGTTCTTC.